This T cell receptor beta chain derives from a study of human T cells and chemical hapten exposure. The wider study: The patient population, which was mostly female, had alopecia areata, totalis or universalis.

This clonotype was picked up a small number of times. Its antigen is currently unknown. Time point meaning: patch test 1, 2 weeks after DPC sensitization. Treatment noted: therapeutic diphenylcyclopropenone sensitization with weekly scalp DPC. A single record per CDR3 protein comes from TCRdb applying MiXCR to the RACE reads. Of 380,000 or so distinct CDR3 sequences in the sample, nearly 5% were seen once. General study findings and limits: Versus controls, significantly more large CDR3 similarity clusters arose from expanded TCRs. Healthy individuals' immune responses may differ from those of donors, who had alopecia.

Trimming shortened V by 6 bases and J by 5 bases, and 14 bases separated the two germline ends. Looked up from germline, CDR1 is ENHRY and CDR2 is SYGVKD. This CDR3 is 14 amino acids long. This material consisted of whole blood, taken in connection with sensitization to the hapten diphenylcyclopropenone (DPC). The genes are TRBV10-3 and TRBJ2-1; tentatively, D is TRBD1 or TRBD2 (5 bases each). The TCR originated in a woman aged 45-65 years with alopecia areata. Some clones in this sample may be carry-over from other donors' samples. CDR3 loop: CAIRGTDLHNEQFF. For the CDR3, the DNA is TGTGCCATCAGGGGGACGGACTTACACAATGAGCAGTTCTTC.